This T cell receptor beta chain was documented in a study of blood T cell repertoires in COVID-19. The wider study: Samples taken during acute and convalescent COVID-19 were collected in the United States, Italy and Spain.

Produced via immunoSEQ multiplex PCR; TCRdb's table is partial and in-frame only. Among roughly 100,000 clones, roughly nine tenths were seen once, and the ten largest hold about 15%. Source material: peripheral blood. The TCR sequence derives from a woman over 75 in a cohort sampled during active COVID-19.

The CDR3 DNA follows: TGTGCCAGTAGGCTAGCGGGAGTACCCGGGGAGCTGTTTTTT. The encoded protein is CASRLAGVPGELFF. The chain links TRBV19 to TRBJ2-2; 10 positions match TRBD2. The V and J ends lost 6 bases and 6 bases, in that order; junction bases with no gene match: 4. The germline gives CDR1 LNHDA, CDR2 SQIVND (reference sequence). CDR3 length: 14 amino acids.